The entry that follows covers one T cell receptor (beta chain) sequence. Its binding antigen is unknown. Base qualities were left out, and no much larger clone turns up one base away. Systemically healthy Caucasian individuals from Russia, approximately 39 in total and aged roughly 6 to 95 years, were included as donors. Roughly 9 milliliters of peripheral blood were drawn from each donor into EDTA-treated Vacutainer tubes. Ficoll-Paque density-gradient centrifugation was used to isolate PBMCs, with at least 6.5 million per sample. Total RNA was extracted from PBMCs with Trizol reagent, with at least 5.5 micrograms obtained per sample. For every donor, an aliquot of PBMCs went through flow cytometry to measure the percentages of naive CD45RAhigh/CD27high T cells. The source of the sample is a study of blood T cells in healthy people across ages (dated by TCRdb to about 2015). Concerning the study at large: In model experiments, template switching captured about one uniquely barcoded TCR beta cDNA molecule for every two T cells. The study measured age-related changes in TCR beta repertoire diversity using deep sequencing normalized with unique cDNA molecular identifiers. Four age groups were formed from the donors: young (average approximately 17 years), middle-aged (approximately 40), aged (about 68) and long-lived (roughly 88). For two donors (one aged 18 to 30 and one aged 80 or older), the study analyzed two additional independent replicas of 1 million unique cDNA reads from the same blood draw. What the research found in general, with its limitations: Because profiling used bulk unsorted PBMCs, naive and antigen-experienced compartments could not be compared conclusively. As age increased, observed TCR beta diversity per million T cells dropped in a roughly linear way, and a significant reduction was already evident by age around 41. Estimates of total diversity based on one million sequenced T cells were considered lower bounds and underestimates. The long-lived group showed more naive CD4+ T cells, fewer expanded clones and increased TCR diversity than the aged group, suggesting age selection. Because the CMV infection status of the donors was unknown, age-related changes in expanded clonotypes may potentially have been confounded. A strong correlation was found between observed TCR beta diversity and the percentage of naive T cells measured by flow cytometry.

Library construction relied on 5' RACE. Sequencing was performed on an Illumina HiSeq 2500. A second PCR of about 7 to 12 cycles was run with a J-beta primer mix and a sample-barcoded 5' primer. A unique molecular identifier was introduced onto each TCR beta cDNA molecule by a template-switch 5' adaptor carrying 12 random nucleotides. Each sample yielded at least 2.5 million CDR3-containing paired-end reads. All of the RNA was converted into first-strand cDNA using the Mint cDNA synthesis kit, with a TRBC-specific oligonucleotide serving as the primer. All cDNA was treated with uracil-DNA glycosylase and then went through a first 18-cycle PCR with the universal primers M1SS and BC2_uni_R. From the authors' description of their analysis: Each sample was normalized by randomly selecting 1 million high-quality reads, each carrying a distinct molecular identifier. Instead of being binned into consensus sequences, reads with shared molecular identifiers were discarded. MiTCR, run with a Q25 quality threshold and the strictest error-elimination algorithm, handled CDR3 identification, clonotype clustering and error correction. A nonparametric unseen species model using Euler transformation provided a lower-bound estimate of total TCR beta diversity. Using fastp trimming at Q25 and MiXCR clonotype assembly, TCRdb reanalyzed the public sequencing data and kept in-frame beta chains. CDR3 protein duplicates are merged, each entry listing the most common genes and DNA. What appears here as the V and J calls and clone size reflects TCRdb's work, not the paper's. Counted in this sample were around 1,000,000 distinct CDR3 sequences; approximately 25% of them appeared once. Less than 0.85% of the sample comes from the top ten.

According to the germline V gene (reference sequence), CDR1 reads SGHAT and CDR2 reads FQDESV. From V the trimming removes 5 bases and from J it removes 2 bases, while the gene matches leave 5 bases of the junction unaccounted for. The CDR3 starts with the cysteine, ends with the phenylalanine, and has 14 residues. Only the CDR3 DNA is retained, 42 bases long and in frame from the first base. This sample was shared with a second study, whose subject was T cells of mothers and their children. The other study reports the following: The donors were nine systemically healthy Caucasian individuals, made up of three mothers and their six children. cDNA synthesis used all of the extracted RNA, with 1.5 ug of RNA in each 15 ul reaction. In the second PCR, the M1S primer introduced both the sample barcodes and 2-4 random nucleotides. More than 8 million TCR beta CDR3 reads were obtained from each mother, and roughly 3.1 million reads were obtained from each child. Thymic selection similarly shapes TCR recombination output in related and unrelated pairs, with minor effect from inherited differences. Normalized repertoire overlap was always found to be slightly, but never significantly, higher in related mother-child pairs than in unrelated mother-child pairs. No persistent microchimeric T cell clones were found, with a detection sensitivity of roughly 100 clones per million clonotypes. In the study, deep NGS was used to compare the TCR beta repertoires of mothers and children, and features distinguishing related mother-child pairs from unrelated individuals were sought. Mothers averaged roughly 40 +/- 4 years of age and children averaged 11 +/- 4 years. After adapter ligation with NEBNext reagents, the libraries were sequenced on Illumina HiSeq 2000 with 100+100 nt paired-end reads. To prevent cross-contamination, the mother and child libraries were prepared a month apart and were sequenced in separate runs. For each donor, between about 450,000 and 2,300,000 distinct TCR beta clonotypes were identified. Naive TCR beta clonotypes were estimated from low-frequency clonotypes matched to each donor's FACS-determined naive share, without sorting.

The chain links TRBV11-1 with TRBJ2-5; TRBD1 matches 7 bases in the middle. The sequence was collected from a girl aged 2-10 years in good health. The sequencing sample was made of blood. The DNA reads as follows: TGTGCCAGCAGCCGGGGACAGCAACAAGAGACCCAGTACTTC. Protein translation: CASSRGQQQETQYF.